This T cell receptor (beta chain) came from a study of T cell responses to AZD1222 COVID-19 vaccine. Study at large: Second-dose schedules of about 4 or about 12 weeks were combined. General study results and limits: CD4 TCRs linked to vaccination spanned spike, dominating at 160-218 and 743-854.

Germline assignment: CDR1 SEHNR and CDR2 FQNEAQ (reference sequence). J gave up 1 base and V 4 bases, and 4 bases lay outside the gene matches. The CDR3 totals 16 residues. The table came from immunoSEQ multiplex PCR; TCRdb's copy has only in-frame clones and leaves some out. The sample has approximately 160,000 clones, more than 85% seen once. Note on this clone: The target antigen is unknown.

This specimen consisted of peripheral blood, obtained on day 0 of AZD1222 vaccination. The source of this sequence is an adult in good health. The rearrangement links TRBV7-9 to TRBJ1-1; 12 bases agree with TRBD1. The CDR3: CASSSGQGATNTEAFF. CDR3 sequence (DNA): TGTGCCAGCAGCTCGGGACAGGGGGCCACGAACACTGAAGCTTTCTTT.